A single sample is the source of the 25 T cell receptor beta chains below, sequenced in a study of blood T cells in healthy people across ages. A second PCR, run for roughly 7 to 11 cycles, used a sample-barcoded 5' primer plus a J-beta primer mix. TCRdb redid the calling of the 5' RACE reads with MiXCR, one entry per CDR3 protein. This table holds around 1,000,000 distinct CDR3 sequences, around 27% found once. The data also belong to a second study, concerning T cells of mothers and their children.

Sequencing was carried out using blood. Receptors originate from a girl aged 2-15 years in good health.

V and J are TRBV5-1 and TRBJ2-3; 9 positions agree with TRBD2. V dropped 0 bases and J dropped 4; count of bases not matched to a gene: 6. This CDR3 has 16 amino acids. Germline CDR1 SGHRS, CDR2 YFSETQ. As DNA, the CDR3 is TGCGCCAGCAGCTTGGGAGGACTAGCGAAGTCAGATACGCAGTATTTT. It is translated as CASSLGGLAKSDTQYF.

This clonotype was seen a few times. V gene TRBV12-3 or TRBV12-4 combines with J gene TRBJ2-5; D gene uncertain. Trimming pared 5 bases from V and 4 bases from J, leaving 11 bases between. There are 13 residues in the CDR3. The CDR3 sequence is CASSGPVGETQYF. The CDR3 DNA follows: TGTGCCAGCAGTGGACCGGTGGGAGAGACCCAGTACTTC.

This clonotype has just a few counts. V is TRBV5-6 and J is TRBJ2-5; D remains unclear. The DNA matches TRBJ2-1 better at its end, which makes the J call doubtful. The CDR3 has 13 amino acids. Germline lookup yields CDR1 SGHDT and CDR2 YYEEEE. This chain's CDR3 is CASSTARTDEQFF. The DNA of the CDR3 is TGTGCCAGCAGCACAGCCCGCACCGATGAGCAGTTCTTC.

The CDR3, as DNA: TGTGCCATCAGTGAGCAGACAGGGACGGGGACCGGGGAGCTGTTTTTT. Amino acids: CAISEQTGTGTGELFF. V and J are TRBV10-3 and TRBJ2-2; 7 bases are a match to TRBD1. J gave up 5 bases and V 2 bases, and 8 bases lay outside the gene matches. The CDR3 runs 16 residues. Germline V gene sequence: CDR1 ENHRY, CDR2 SYGVKD.

V gene TRBV4-3 combines with J gene TRBJ2-7; no clear D. The J call is uncertain, as TRBJ2-1 better fits the DNA end. The CDR3 is made up of 13 amino acids. Germline V lookup: CDR1 LGHNA, CDR2 YSLEER. CDR3 protein: CASSQVLDNEQFF. The CDR3 DNA is TGCGCCAGCAGCCAAGTCCTAGACAATGAGCAGTTCTTC.

This clonotype was detected only a few times. The V call is TRBV5-1, the J call TRBJ1-3; D gene uncertain. The CDR3 is 12 residues long. Trimming removed 3 bases at V and 3 bases at J, with 4 bases between. Germline V gives CDR1 SGHRS, CDR2 YFSETQ. CDR3 coding DNA: TGCGCCAGCAGCTCGGATGGAAACACCATATATTTT. Translated, it gives CASSSDGNTIYF. The full variable domain, its missing parts supplied by reference TRBV5-1 and TRBJ1-3, is KAGVTQTPRYLIKTRGQQVTLSCSPISGHRSVSWYQQTPGQGLQFLFEYFSETQRNKGNFPGRFSGRQFSNSRSEMNVSTLELGDSALYLCASSSDGNTIYFGEGSWLTVV.

This clonotype has just a few counts. The germline gene is not matched at one end of the junction; a read error may be the cause. J is TRBJ1-3 and V is TRBV12-3 or TRBV12-4; a weak D match, TRBD1 (6 bases). The length of the CDR3 is 13 residues. The CDR3 coding sequence is TGTGCCAGCAGGAGGGACATGGGAAGCACCATATATTTT. Translation: CASRRDMGSTIYF.

The genes are TRBV12-3 or TRBV12-4 and TRBJ2-7, with D tentatively TRBD2 (7 bases). The CDR3 is made up of 14 amino acids. V dropped 3 bases and J dropped 3 bases, with 12 bases sitting between them. Written as DNA, the CDR3 is TGTGCCAGCAGTTTTGGAGGGGGGGACTACGAGCAGTACTTC. It yields the protein CASSFGGGDYEQYF.

The chain combines TRBV6-5 with TRBJ2-5; TRBD2 aligns across 7 bases. The J call is in doubt because the DNA end fits TRBJ2-1 better. The CDR3 extends over 14 amino acids. Germline CDR1 and CDR2: MNHEY and SVGAGI. The CDR3 region is CASTAGTTPNEQFF. The DNA of the CDR3 is TGTGCCAGCACCGCCGGGACTACCCCGAATGAGCAGTTCTTC.

This clonotype came up a few times. The V gene is TRBV29-1, the J gene TRBJ1-2; 8 nucleotides line up with TRBD1. V dropped 0 bases and J dropped 8; count of bases not matched to a gene: 2. Germline V gene data show CDR1 as SQVTM and CDR2 as ANQGSEA. The CDR3 has 12 amino acids. The CDR3 coding sequence is TGCAGCGTTGAAGAACCAGGGGGCGGCTACACCTTC. This sequence encodes CSVEEPGGGYTF.

This clonotype was recorded at least ten times. The V call is TRBV2, the J call TRBJ2-2, with D uncertain. The CDR3 consists of 11 residues. Per germline, CDR1 SNHLY and CDR2 FYNNEI. V was trimmed by 7 bases and J by 3 bases, leaving 3 bases between them. CDR3 coding DNA: TGTGCCAGCACCGACACCGGGGAGCTGTTTTTT. This encodes CASTDTGELFF. The full variable domain, its missing parts supplied by reference TRBV2 and TRBJ2-2, is EPEVTQTPSHQVTQMGQEVILRCVPISNHLYFYWYRQILGQKVEFLVSFYNNEISEKSEIFDDQFSVERPDGSNFTLKIRSTKLEDSAMYFCASTDTGELFFGEGSRLTVL.

Concerning this clonotype itself: Its ends do not fully match the called genes, so a read error is possible. The V call is TRBV5-1, the J call TRBJ2-3; possible D gene TRBD1, 6 bases. Germline CDR1 SGHRS, CDR2 YFSETQ. The CDR3 totals 13 residues. CDR3 protein: CASSSSTGHLVHF. The CDR3 nucleotides read TGCGCCAGCAGCTCATCGACGGGACATCTTGTGCATTTT.

A few counts support this clonotype. CDR3 loop: CSAPHREDTQYF. CDR3 nucleotide sequence: TGCAGTGCCCCCCATCGGGAAGATACGCAGTATTTT. The chain uses TRBV20-1 and TRBJ2-3; possibly TRBD2 for D (5 bases). This CDR3 contains 12 residues. Germline V CDR1 and CDR2: DFQATT, SNEGSKA (reference sequence). Trimming removed 6 bases at V and 5 bases at J, with 12 bases between.

This clonotype occurred a few times. The CDR3 sequence: CASTLDSLNTEAFF. As DNA, the CDR3 is TGCGCCAGCACCCTTGACAGCCTAAACACTGAAGCTTTCTTT. The chain couples TRBV5-1 to TRBJ1-1, with D maybe TRBD1 (5 bases). The V end lost 6 bases, the J end lost 2 bases, and 14 bases lay between the germline ends. Germline assignment: CDR1 SGHRS and CDR2 YFSETQ. This CDR3 is 14 amino acids long.

This clonotype was found many times. This chain joins TRBV4-1 and TRBJ2-1; 8 bases are shared with TRBD2. Germline V gives CDR1 MGHRA, CDR2 YSYEKL. V shed 0 bases, J shed 0 bases, and the junction held 10 bases outside the gene matches. The CDR3 spans 19 residues. In DNA, the CDR3 is TGCGCCAGCAGCCAAGAGGGGGAAACGGGAGGGTACTCCTACAATGAGCAGTTCTTC. The encoded protein is CASSQEGETGGYSYNEQFF.

The CDR3 protein is CASSAGGTSYEQYF. As DNA, the CDR3 is TGTGCCAGCAGCGCCGGGGGGACCTCCTACGAGCAGTACTTC. The chain employs TRBV9 and TRBJ2-7; 7 nucleotides agree with TRBD2. The CDR3 has 14 residues. V lost 3 bases and J lost 0; bases outside the gene matches: 3. Germline values: CDR1 SGDLS, CDR2 YYNGEE.

This rearrangement joins TRBV3-1 to TRBJ1-2, with D possibly matching TRBD1 (5 bases). The germline V and J ends were trimmed by 0 bases and 4 bases, with 15 bases remaining between them. Germline V gives CDR1 LGHDT, CDR2 YNNKEL (reference sequence). The CDR3 runs 16 residues. CDR3 DNA sequence: TGTGCCAGCAGCCAAGATCGAGACAGAGGTGCCTATGGCTACACCTTC. Protein sequence: CASSQDRDRGAYGYTF.

This chain connects TRBV6-2 or TRBV6-3 to TRBJ2-2; D is unresolved. Trimming shortened V by 2 bases and J by 4 bases, and 5 bases separated the two germline ends. CDR1 is MNHEY and CDR2 is SVGEGT in the germline V gene. CDR3 length: 13 residues. The CDR3 protein is CASSYRVTGELFF. DNA of the CDR3: TGTGCCAGCAGTTACCGGGTCACCGGGGAGCTGTTTTTT.

This chain links TRBV29-1 with TRBJ2-1; a possible D gene is TRBD1 (5 bases). V lost 6 bases, J lost 2 bases, and 11 bases lay in between. CDR1 SQVTM and CDR2 ANQGSEA come from the germline V gene. There are 13 residues in the CDR3. Here the CDR3 DNA reads TGCAGCGTGGGGCAGGGCCCCTACAATGAGCAGTTCTTC. It specifies CSVGQGPYNEQFF.

V is TRBV12-3 or TRBV12-4 and J is TRBJ1-5; D uncertain. This CDR3 contains 14 residues. The germline V and J ends were trimmed by 3 bases and 1 base, with 7 bases remaining between them. CDR3 loop: CASSFRRSNQPQHF. The CDR3 coding sequence is TGTGCCAGCAGTTTCAGGAGGAGCAATCAGCCCCAGCATTTT.

The V gene is TRBV4-2, the J gene TRBJ2-2; D uncertain. Per germline, CDR1 LGHNA and CDR2 YNFKEQ. V was shortened by 1 base and J by 9 bases, with 12 bases between the two germline ends. The CDR3 length is 14 residues. Here the CDR3 DNA reads TGTGCCAGCAGCCAAGGTCTAGGTCGGTGGGAGCTGTTTTTT. It specifies CASSQGLGRWELFF.

V usage is TRBV29-1 and J usage is TRBJ2-5, with D unclear. The DNA end is more similar to TRBJ2-1, so the J call may be wrong. CDR1 is SQVTM, CDR2 ANQGSEA, per germline. This CDR3 has 10 amino acids. Here the CDR3 reads CSVYYHEQFF. CDR3 nucleotides: TGCAGCGTCTATTACCATGAGCAGTTCTTC.

This clonotype was seen a few times. The V gene is TRBV12-3 or TRBV12-4, the J gene TRBJ2-5; 7 bases map to TRBD1. This CDR3 spans 13 amino acids. The trim removed 3 bases at V and 4 bases at J, leaving 2 bases unmatched. CDR3 DNA: TGTGCCAGCAGTTTCTACAGGGGAGAGACCCAGTACTTC. Protein sequence: CASSFYRGETQYF.

This clonotype was seen only a few times. This chain joins TRBV6-5 and TRBJ1-1; TRBD1 aligns across 8 bases. The CDR3 sequence is 14 residues long. Germline CDR1 and CDR2: MNHEY and SVGAGI. V trimming: 5 bases; J trimming: 2 bases; junction bases outside the gene matches: 4. CDR3 in amino acids: CASSRTGINTEAFF. Written as DNA, the CDR3 is TGTGCCAGCAGTCGGACAGGGATCAACACTGAAGCTTTCTTT.

The chain is built from TRBV29-1 and TRBJ2-5; maybe TRBD2 (6 bases). The CDR3 is 13 residues long. Deletions cut 7 bases from V and 11 bases from J, with 23 bases between. Per the germline V gene, CDR1 is SQVTM and CDR2 is ANQGSEA. The CDR3 here is CSARGFFSGEQYF. Here the CDR3 DNA reads TGCAGCGCCCGTGGGTTTTTCTCGGGGGAGCAGTACTTC.